These 6 T cell receptor beta chains share one sample of origin, sequenced in a study of blood T cell repertoires in COVID-19. This table comes from immunoSEQ multiplex PCR, and its TCRdb copy is limited to in-frame clones, with some not included. The sample holds over 120,000 clones; 70% to 90% are singletons and the top ten take 2.6%. Sequencing used peripheral blood. Receptor source: a human donor with acute or convalescent COVID-19. The donor label of this sample is uncertain.

The CDR3 bases are TGTGCCAGCAGTTACTCGTTTACAGGGGGCGAGGGCACTGAAGCTTTCTTT. It codes for CASSYSFTGGEGTEAFF. This sequence joins TRBV6-2 or TRBV6-3 and TRBJ1-1; 9 nucleotides align to TRBD1. This CDR3 comprises 17 residues. The germline V gene encodes CDR1 MNHEY and CDR2 SVGEGT. The junction had 9 bases not matched to a gene; V was cut back by 0 bases and J by 4 bases.

The rearrangement uses TRBV7-2 and TRBJ2-1; 9 nucleotides align to TRBD2. Germline V gene sequence: CDR1 SGHTA, CDR2 FQGNSA. The CDR3 spans 16 residues. The ends lost 5 bases at V and 8 bases at J; junction bases unmatched: 13. CDR3 coding DNA: TGTGCCAGCAGCCTCCTGGGTAGCGGGAGTTTAGATGAGCAGTTCTTC. It yields the protein CASSLLGSGSLDEQFF.

The chain carries TRBV3-1 (or the pseudogene TRBV3-2) and TRBJ1-1; D gene ambiguous. CDR1 is LGHDT and CDR2 is YNNKEL in the germline V gene (reference sequence). Trimming removed 3 bases at V and 1 base at J, with 6 bases between. The CDR3 contains 13 residues. CDR3 protein: CASSQKQNTEAFF. The DNA of the CDR3 is TGTGCCAGCAGCCAGAAACAGAACACTGAAGCTTTCTTT.

The rearrangement joins TRBV7-9 to TRBJ2-3; D is ambiguous. The CDR3 covers 15 residues. Germline loops: CDR1 SEHNR, CDR2 FQNEAQ (reference sequence). V was cut by 2 bases and J by 5 bases, with 14 bases left in between. The chain's CDR3 is CASSLFGETGDTQYF. DNA of the CDR3: TGTGCCAGCAGCTTATTCGGCGAGACGGGAGATACGCAGTATTTT.

The chain uses TRBV5-6 and TRBJ2-3, with 7 bases that match TRBD1. This CDR3 has 17 residues. V trimming: 4 bases; J trimming: 2 bases; junction bases outside the gene matches: 13. Germline CDR1 SGHDT, CDR2 YYEEEE. CDR3 amino acids: CASSQPGQFQATDTQYF. As DNA, the CDR3 is TGTGCCAGCAGCCAACCGGGACAGTTTCAGGCCACAGATACGCAGTATTTT.

The rearrangement joins TRBV2 to TRBJ1-1; D is unclear. The CDR3 consists of 13 residues. CDR1 and CDR2 from the germline V gene are SNHLY and FYNNEI. Trimming shortened V by 0 bases and J by 8 bases, and 10 bases separated the two germline ends. Written as DNA, the CDR3 is TGTGCCAGCAGTGAAGCAGCGGCCACCGAAGCTTTCTTT. It specifies CASSEAAATEAFF.